This entry lists 7 T cell receptor beta chains sequenced from one sample in a study of blood T cell repertoires in COVID-19. Clones were sequenced by immunoSEQ multiplex PCR, and TCRdb holds only the in-frame ones, with some missing. Here the sample spans 55,000 to 75,000 clones, over 70% being singletons. The sequenced sample was peripheral blood. Every receptor here comes from a man between 45 and 60 years old with active COVID-19.

The chain has TRBV5-1 and TRBJ1-5; D unresolved. In germline, CDR1 is SGHRS, CDR2 YFSETQ. The CDR3 is 15 residues long. V was pared by 1 base and J by 3 bases, with 11 bases between. The DNA for the CDR3 is TGCGCCAGCAGCTTGACTCTCGGGGACAATCAGCCCCAGCATTTT. Its translation is CASSLTLGDNQPQHF.

The V call is TRBV5-4, the J call TRBJ2-7; TRBD2 matches at 7 bases. J lost 2 bases, V lost 3 bases, and 2 bases had no gene match. Germline lookup yields CDR1 SGHNT and CDR2 YYREEE (reference sequence). The CDR3 is 13 amino acids. The CDR3, as DNA: TGTGCCAGCAGCTCCGGGGGGACCTACGAGCAGTACTTC. Protein sequence: CASSSGGTYEQYF. Drawing the rest from reference TRBV5-4 and TRBJ2-7, the complete variable domain is ETGVTQSPTHLIKTRGQQVTLRCSSQSGHNTVSWYQQALGQGPQFIFQYYREEENGRGNFPPRFSGLQFPNYSSELNVNALELDDSALYLCASSSGGTYEQYFGPGTRLTVT.

The chain is built from TRBV27 and TRBJ2-2, with TRBD2 identical over 7 bases. The germline CDR1 and CDR2 sequences are MNHEY and SMNVEV (reference sequence). V shed 3 bases and J 1 base; nucleotides not matched to a gene: 8. This CDR3 has 17 residues. The CDR3 here is CASSLGGWGLNTGELFF. CDR3 DNA sequence: TGTGCCAGCAGTTTGGGAGGGTGGGGATTGAACACCGGGGAGCTGTTTTTT.

Comment on this clone: Other nucleotide sequences from this sample produce the same CDR3. The chain is built from TRBV19 and TRBJ2-1; TRBD1 agrees at 11 bases. V shed 1 base and J 7 bases; nucleotides not matched to a gene: 3. CDR1 and CDR2 (germline): LNHDA, SQIVND (reference sequence). This CDR3 is built from 15 residues. Here the CDR3 reads CASSIGGQGANEQFF. Written as DNA, the CDR3 is TGTGCCAGTAGTATAGGCGGACAGGGGGCTAATGAGCAGTTCTTC.

The V call is TRBV28, the J call TRBJ2-3; D might be TRBD2 (5 bases). The V end was cut by 3 bases, the J end by 4 bases, with 14 bases between. The CDR3 has 15 amino acids. The germline CDR1 and CDR2 sequences are MDHEN and SYDVKM. CDR3 nucleotides: TGTGCCAGCAGTTTTTCCTCTGAGGGCGCAGATACGCAGTATTTT. Its protein product is CASSFSSEGADTQYF.

This chain joins TRBV4-1 and TRBJ1-4; D not certain. The V and J ends lost 1 base and 4 bases respectively, with 19 bases between them. This CDR3 spans 18 amino acids. Germline-derived CDR1 and CDR2 are MGHRA and YSYEKL. The CDR3 coding sequence is TGCGCCAGCAGCCAAGTCGGCCGGAGGCGACGTGGTAATGAAAAACTGTTTTTT. This encodes CASSQVGRRRRGNEKLFF.

The CDR3 protein is CASSTDRGEAYGYTF. The CDR3, as DNA: TGTGCCAGCAGTACCGACAGGGGGGAGGCCTATGGCTACACCTTC. The chain recombines TRBV27 with TRBJ1-2; TRBD1 matches at 9 bases. Germline V gives CDR1 MNHEY, CDR2 SMNVEV (reference sequence). This CDR3 contains 15 residues. Germline trimming cut 5 bases from V and 4 bases from J; bases unmatched to any gene: 8.